These 10 T cell receptor beta chains were sequenced from one sample in a study of CD8+ T cells in alopecia areata. Isolated RNA was reverse transcribed into cDNA used as the sequencing template. Repertoires were generated with immunoSEQ multiplex PCR, while TCRdb's copy carries only in-frame clones and drops some. The sample has 45,000 to 70,000 clones; around 96% are singletons. The sample in question was CD8+ T cells sorted from blood, obtained at week 0. These receptor sequences come from a human donor with alopecia areata.

The chain employs TRBV4-1 and TRBJ2-7; unclear D gene. Trimming left V 1 base short and J 2 bases short, with 12 bases between. Germline V gene data show CDR1 as MGHRA and CDR2 as YSYEKL. The CDR3 extends over 15 amino acids. CDR3 nucleotide sequence: TGCGCCAGCAGCCAAGTTGCCGACGTCCCCTACGAGCAGTACTTC. Translation: CASSQVADVPYEQYF.

The gene calls are TRBV9 and TRBJ1-2; TRBD1 might be the D (6 bases). Trimming shortened V by 4 bases and J by 0 bases, and 13 bases separated the two germline ends. Germline V CDR1 and CDR2: SGDLS, YYNGEE. The CDR3 contains 15 residues. The CDR3 DNA reads TGTGCCAGCAGCCTAGGGCCAGGGGCTAACTATGGCTACACCTTC. Translated: CASSLGPGANYGYTF.

The V and J genes are TRBV15 and TRBJ1-3, with 9 bases matching TRBD1. The germline V gene encodes CDR1 LNHNV and CDR2 YYDKDF (reference sequence). The ends lost 5 bases at V and 2 bases at J; junction bases unmatched: 4. The CDR3 is 15 amino acids. CDR3 in DNA: TGTGCCACCAGCCGGGACAGGGCGACTGGAAACACCATATATTTT. This sequence encodes CATSRDRATGNTIYF.

This rearrangement joins TRBV6-1 to TRBJ2-7; TRBD1 matches at 7 bases. The V gene's germline CDR1 is MNHNS and CDR2 SASEGT. V dropped 4 bases and J dropped 3; count of bases not matched to a gene: 3. The CDR3 totals 13 residues. In DNA form, the CDR3 reads TGTGCCAGCAGTGGACAGGGTGACTACGAGCAGTACTTC. Its protein product is CASSGQGDYEQYF.

J is TRBJ1-3 and V is TRBV7-9, with unresolved D. This CDR3 region has 15 residues. V gave up 2 bases and J gave up 0 bases, with 8 bases separating them. Germline values: CDR1 SEHNR, CDR2 FQNEAQ (reference sequence). Written as DNA, the CDR3 is TGTGCCAGCAGCTTAATGGCAATCTCTGGAAACACCATATATTTT. It is translated as CASSLMAISGNTIYF.

The V gene is TRBV4-1, the J gene TRBJ2-3, with 14 bases matching TRBD2. Germline trimming cut 2 bases from V and 7 bases from J; bases unmatched to any gene: 5. The CDR3 is 16 residues long. Germline CDR1 reads MGHRA; CDR2 reads YSYEKL. As DNA, the CDR3 is TGCGCCAGCAGCCAACTAGGGACTAGCGGGGGAAATACGCAGTATTTT. It specifies CASSQLGTSGGNTQYF.

This chain connects TRBV5-5 to TRBJ2-4; no firm D call. This CDR3 spans 16 amino acids. The germline V gene has CDR1 SGHKS and CDR2 YYEKEE (reference sequence). Trimming removed 2 bases from V and 0 bases from J, with 12 bases in between. The CDR3 protein is CASSFPAGLAKNIQYF. The CDR3 nucleotides are TGTGCCAGCAGCTTTCCGGCAGGTCTAGCCAAAAACATTCAGTACTTC.

The chain couples TRBV4-1 to TRBJ2-1, with no clear D. Germline lookup yields CDR1 MGHRA and CDR2 YSYEKL. Trimming left V 0 bases short and J 0 bases short, with 9 bases between. This CDR3 comprises 16 residues. CDR3 residues: CASSQDSRSSYNEQFF. CDR3 DNA: TGCGCCAGCAGCCAAGATTCCCGCAGCTCCTACAATGAGCAGTTCTTC.

The V and J genes are TRBV30 and TRBJ1-2, with D maybe TRBD1 (6 bases). CDR1 GTSNPN and CDR2 SVGIG come from the germline V gene (reference sequence). The CDR3 runs 11 residues. V was shortened by 4 bases and J by 5 bases, with 8 bases between the two germline ends. CDR3 bases: TGTGCCTGGACCGGGACATATGGCTACACCTTC. Translation gives CAWTGTYGYTF.

This chain uses TRBV7-9 with TRBJ2-7; D may be TRBD1 or TRBD2 (6 bases each). Trimming took off 6 bases at V and 2 bases at J, with 11 bases between the two ends. Germline V lookup: CDR1 SEHNR, CDR2 FQNEAQ (reference sequence). This CDR3 comprises 13 residues. This chain's CDR3 is CASRGGGPYEQYF. The CDR3 DNA follows: TGTGCCAGCAGAGGAGGGGGTCCCTACGAGCAGTACTTC.